This passage covers 9 T cell receptor beta chains from one sample sequenced in a study of cytomegalovirus exposure and HLA in healthy donors. The PCR was carried out with 60 Vbeta primers and 13 Jbeta primers. The method was immunoSEQ multiplex PCR; TCRdb's version includes in-frame clones alone and lacks a portion of them. The data show 200,000 to 300,000 clones, around 80% seen once. Sequenced: PBMCs. These receptors were taken from a boy between 10 and 17 years old in good health and CMV-seronegative.

In its sample, this clone was seen once. This rearrangement joins TRBV5-4 to TRBJ2-3, with 11 positions matching TRBD2. Germline CDR1 is SGHNT and CDR2 is YYREEE (reference sequence). The CDR3 has 15 amino acids. V was clipped by 4 bases and J by 5 bases; unmatched bases: 6. The CDR3 DNA reads as TGTGCCAGCAGCCACGGACTAGCGGGTGGAGATACGCAGTATTTT. Protein product: CASSHGLAGGDTQYF. Full variable domain (rest looked up from reference TRBV5-4 and TRBJ2-3): ETGVTQSPTHLIKTRGQQVTLRCSSQSGHNTVSWYQQALGQGPQFIFQYYREEENGRGNFPPRFSGLQFPNYSSELNVNALELDDSALYLCASSHGLAGGDTQYFGPGTRLTVL.

The J gene is TRBJ2-3, the V gene TRBV2; 9 bases fit TRBD2. V lost 6 bases, J lost 6 bases, and 10 bases stayed unmatched. Germline values: CDR1 SNHLY, CDR2 FYNNEI. This CDR3 is 15 amino acids long. The DNA for the CDR3 is TGTGCCAGCAGAGATCCGGGACTAGCATCCGATACGCAGTATTTT. Its translation: CASRDPGLASDTQYF. Full variable domain (rest looked up from reference TRBV2 and TRBJ2-3): EPEVTQTPSHQVTQMGQEVILRCVPISNHLYFYWYRQILGQKVEFLVSFYNNEISEKSEIFDDQFSVERPDGSNFTLKIRSTKLEDSAMYFCASRDPGLASDTQYFGPGTRLTVL.

This chain uses TRBV27 with TRBJ2-7, with D hard to call. This CDR3 spans 13 amino acids. The germline V and J ends were trimmed by 0 bases and 2 bases, with 5 bases remaining between them. Germline assignment: CDR1 MNHEY and CDR2 SMNVEV (reference sequence). The CDR3 sequence is CASSLSSTYEQYF. The CDR3, as DNA: TGTGCCAGCAGTTTATCTAGTACCTACGAGCAGTACTTC.

This clone showed up just once. The CDR3 nucleotides read TGCGCCAGCAGCCCCGGGACTCAATACGAGCAGTACTTC. The encoded protein is CASSPGTQYEQYF. The chain combines TRBV5-1 with TRBJ2-7; weak D call: TRBD2 (6 bases). With 4 bases removed from V and 4 bases from J, the gap between germline ends came to 12 bases. This CDR3 is built from 13 residues. The germline V gene encodes CDR1 SGHRS and CDR2 YFSETQ.

The chain links TRBV27 to TRBJ1-2, with D possibly matching TRBD1 (5 bases). Germline V gives CDR1 MNHEY, CDR2 SMNVEV (reference sequence). This CDR3 is built from 16 residues. V lost 9 bases and J 7 bases, leaving 27 bases between the germline ends. This CDR3 reads CASSPLTIGTLAGYTF. CDR3 nucleotide sequence: TGTGCCAGTTCACCCCTCACCATAGGGACTCTGGCTGGCTACACCTTC.

V usage is TRBV5-1 and J usage is TRBJ2-3, with D perhaps matching TRBD1 (6 bases). The V and J ends lost 0 bases and 3 bases respectively, with 14 bases between them. CDR1 is SGHRS and CDR2 is YFSETQ in the germline V gene. The CDR3 has 16 residues. The CDR3 region is CASSLDGQTGTDTQYF. DNA for the CDR3: TGCGCCAGCAGCTTGGACGGACAGACCGGGACAGATACGCAGTATTTT.

This clone appeared once. The chain employs TRBV5-4 and TRBJ2-2, with TRBD2 matching 13 bases. The CDR3 loop spans 15 amino acids. The germline CDR1 and CDR2 sequences are SGHNT and YYREEE (reference sequence). V trimming: 4 bases; J trimming: 6 bases; junction bases outside the gene matches: 3. The CDR3 region is CASSLGTSGAGELFF. The CDR3 DNA follows: TGTGCCAGCAGCCTGGGGACTAGCGGGGCCGGGGAGCTGTTTTTT.

The sample holds a few counts of this clone. The chain carries TRBV2 and TRBJ1-2, with TRBD1 identical over 8 bases. The CDR3 contains 13 residues. V was pared by 6 bases and J by 5 bases, with 5 bases of the junction left unmatched. CDR1 SNHLY and CDR2 FYNNEI come from the germline V gene. CDR3 loop: CASRQGGFYGYTF. Here the CDR3 DNA reads TGTGCCAGCAGACAGGGGGGCTTTTATGGCTACACCTTC.

V is TRBV10-3 and J is TRBJ1-1; perhaps TRBD1 as D (5 bases). The germline V and J ends were trimmed by 0 bases and 3 bases, with 8 bases remaining between them. Germline values: CDR1 ENHRY, CDR2 SYGVKD. This CDR3 region has 14 residues. CDR3 amino acids: CAISESWGDTEAFF. Here the CDR3 DNA reads TGTGCCATCAGTGAGTCGTGGGGGGACACTGAAGCTTTCTTT.